This T cell receptor (beta chain) derives from a study of blood T cell repertoires in COVID-19. The length of the CDR3 is 18 residues. V trimming: 1 base; J trimming: 2 bases; junction bases outside the gene matches: 14. Germline values: CDR1 MGHDK, CDR2 SYGVNS. Assay: immunoSEQ multiplex PCR; the TCRdb copy retains only in-frame clones and omits some. The repertoire holds about 220,000 clones, around 88% seen once, with under 15% in the top ten. This TCR was recovered from a woman between 50 and 59 years old with acute COVID-19. The chain links TRBV25-1 to TRBJ2-7; 7 bases agree with TRBD2. Sequencing used PBMCs or T cells enriched from blood (not recorded which). The CDR3 is CASSEWGGSPSGAYEQYF. The CDR3 coding sequence is TGTGCCAGCAGTGAATGGGGAGGGAGTCCCTCCGGTGCCTACGAGCAGTACTTC.